This T cell receptor (beta chain) derives from a study of cytomegalovirus exposure and HLA in healthy donors. Findings of the study overall: It was reported that the classifier diagnosed cytomegalovirus status with high specificity and sensitivity in both the original and validation cohorts.

Those who donated were healthy bone marrow donors. Use of 60 Vbeta and 13 Jbeta primers characterized the PCR. Sequenced by immunoSEQ multiplex PCR; TCRdb stores in-frame clones only, minus some. The sample holds 120,000 to 150,000 clones, 80% seen once. A word on this clone: Its matching antigen is unknown.

The specimen was PBMCs. This receptor was identified in a female donor in good health and CMV-seronegative.

CDR3 in amino acids: CASSWGAPTGLGTRPTYEQYF. The CDR3 nucleotides are TGTGCCAGCAGCTGGGGGGCGCCGACGGGGCTAGGGACTAGGCCCACCTACGAGCAGTACTTC. This chain links TRBV7-6 with TRBJ2-7; 8 nucleotides line up with TRBD2. In germline, CDR1 is SGHVS, CDR2 FNYEAQ. After removal of 4 bases from V and 2 bases from J, the junction contained 25 bases not matched to a gene. The CDR3 covers 21 residues.